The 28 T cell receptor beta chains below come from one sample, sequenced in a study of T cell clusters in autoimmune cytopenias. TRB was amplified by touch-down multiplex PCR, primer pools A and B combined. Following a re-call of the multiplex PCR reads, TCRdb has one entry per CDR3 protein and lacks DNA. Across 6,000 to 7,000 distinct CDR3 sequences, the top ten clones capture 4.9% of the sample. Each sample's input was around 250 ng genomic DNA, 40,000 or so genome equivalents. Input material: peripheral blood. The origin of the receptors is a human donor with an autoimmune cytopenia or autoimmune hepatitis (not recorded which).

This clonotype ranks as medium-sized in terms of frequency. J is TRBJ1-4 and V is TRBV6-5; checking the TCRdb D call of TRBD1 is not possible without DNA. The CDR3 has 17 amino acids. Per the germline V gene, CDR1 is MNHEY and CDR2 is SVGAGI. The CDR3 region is CASRPGQGAFRSEKLFF.

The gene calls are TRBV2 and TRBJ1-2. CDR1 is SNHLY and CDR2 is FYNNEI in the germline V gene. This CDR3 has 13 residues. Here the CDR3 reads CASSAETPYGYTF.

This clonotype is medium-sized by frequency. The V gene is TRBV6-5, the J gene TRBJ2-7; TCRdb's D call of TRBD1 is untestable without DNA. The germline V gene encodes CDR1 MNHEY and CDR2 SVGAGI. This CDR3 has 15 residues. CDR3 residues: CASSLQGFGSYEQYF.

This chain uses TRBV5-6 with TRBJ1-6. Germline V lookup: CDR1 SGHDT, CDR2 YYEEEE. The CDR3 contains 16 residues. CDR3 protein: CASSLRGGGENSPLHF. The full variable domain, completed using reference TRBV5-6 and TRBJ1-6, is DAGVTQSPTHLIKTRGQQVTLRCSPKSGHDTVSWYQQALGQGPQFIFQYYEEEERQRGNFPDRFSGHQFPNYSSELNVNALLLGDSALYLCASSLRGGGENSPLHFGNGTRLTVT.

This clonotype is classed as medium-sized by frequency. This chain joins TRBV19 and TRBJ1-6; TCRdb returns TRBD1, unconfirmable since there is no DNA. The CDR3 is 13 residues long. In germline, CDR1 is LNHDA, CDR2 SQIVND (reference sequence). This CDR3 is CASSGTGVSPLHF.

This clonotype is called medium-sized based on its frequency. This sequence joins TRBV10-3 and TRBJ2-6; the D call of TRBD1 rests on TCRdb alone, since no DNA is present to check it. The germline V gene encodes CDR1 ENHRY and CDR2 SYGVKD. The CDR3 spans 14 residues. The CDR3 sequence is CAISGGSGANVLTF.

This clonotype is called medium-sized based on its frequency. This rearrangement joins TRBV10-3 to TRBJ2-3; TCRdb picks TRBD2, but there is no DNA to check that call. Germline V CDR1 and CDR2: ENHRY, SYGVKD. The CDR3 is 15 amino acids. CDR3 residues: CAISESAEPTDTQYF.

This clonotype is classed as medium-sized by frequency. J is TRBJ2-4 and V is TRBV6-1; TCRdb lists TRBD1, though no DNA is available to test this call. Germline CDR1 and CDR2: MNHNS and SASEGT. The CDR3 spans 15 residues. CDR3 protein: CTTWGSLGPKNIQYF.

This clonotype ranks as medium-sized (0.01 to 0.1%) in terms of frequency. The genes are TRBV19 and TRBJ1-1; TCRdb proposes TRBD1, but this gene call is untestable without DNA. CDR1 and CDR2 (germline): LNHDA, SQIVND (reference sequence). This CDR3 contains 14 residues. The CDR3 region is CASWDRRLNTEAFF.

The CDR3 protein is CASSQASGGATDTQYF. The chain links TRBV4-2 to TRBJ2-3; the D call of TRBD2 rests on TCRdb alone, since no DNA is present to check it. Germline CDR1 reads LGHNA; CDR2 reads YNFKEQ. The CDR3 runs 16 residues.

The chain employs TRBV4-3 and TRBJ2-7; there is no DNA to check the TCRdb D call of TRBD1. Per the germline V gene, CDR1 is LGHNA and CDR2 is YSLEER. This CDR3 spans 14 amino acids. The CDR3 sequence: CASSPGSVTYEQYF.

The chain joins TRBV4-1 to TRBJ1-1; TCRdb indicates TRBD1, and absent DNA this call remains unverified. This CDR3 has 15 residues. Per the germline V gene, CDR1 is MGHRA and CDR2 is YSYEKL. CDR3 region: CASSQTGQGLTEAFF.

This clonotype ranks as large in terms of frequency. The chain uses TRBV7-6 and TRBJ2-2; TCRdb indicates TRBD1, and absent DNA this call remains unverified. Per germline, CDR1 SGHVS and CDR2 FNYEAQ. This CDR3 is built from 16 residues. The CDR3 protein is CASSIITGTGPGELFF.

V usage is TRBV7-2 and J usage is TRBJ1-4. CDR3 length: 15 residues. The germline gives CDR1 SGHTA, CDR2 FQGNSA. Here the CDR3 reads CASSLAIRANEKLFF.

CDR3: CARPGLAGAAETQYF. This chain links TRBV7-2 with TRBJ2-5; TCRdb reports TRBD2, a call that lacks DNA to check it against. Germline CDR1 SGHTA, CDR2 FQGNSA. The CDR3 sequence is 15 residues long.

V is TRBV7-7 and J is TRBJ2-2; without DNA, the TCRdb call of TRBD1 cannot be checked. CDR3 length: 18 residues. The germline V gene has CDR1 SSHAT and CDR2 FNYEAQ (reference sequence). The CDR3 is CASSLHPGTGGAGGELFF.

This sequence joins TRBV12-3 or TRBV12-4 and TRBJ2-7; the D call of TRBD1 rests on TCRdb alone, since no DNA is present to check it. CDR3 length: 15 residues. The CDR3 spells CASSIPGTGLYEQYF.

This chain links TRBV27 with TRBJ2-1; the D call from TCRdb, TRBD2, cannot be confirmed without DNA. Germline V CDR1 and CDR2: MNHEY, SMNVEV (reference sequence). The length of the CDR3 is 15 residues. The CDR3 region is CASSFLAGGHHEQFF.

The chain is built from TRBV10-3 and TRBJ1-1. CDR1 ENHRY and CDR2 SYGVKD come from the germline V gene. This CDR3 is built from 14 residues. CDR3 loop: CAISEQEGSTEAFF.

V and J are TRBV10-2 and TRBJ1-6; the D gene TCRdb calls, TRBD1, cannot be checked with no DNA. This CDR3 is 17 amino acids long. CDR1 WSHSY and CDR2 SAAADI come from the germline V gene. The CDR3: CASSTRQGSENNSPLHF.

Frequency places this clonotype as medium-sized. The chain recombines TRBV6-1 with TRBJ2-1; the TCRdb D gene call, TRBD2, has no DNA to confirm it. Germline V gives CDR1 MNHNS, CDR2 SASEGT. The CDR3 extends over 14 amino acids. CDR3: CASSVEGGVGEQFF.

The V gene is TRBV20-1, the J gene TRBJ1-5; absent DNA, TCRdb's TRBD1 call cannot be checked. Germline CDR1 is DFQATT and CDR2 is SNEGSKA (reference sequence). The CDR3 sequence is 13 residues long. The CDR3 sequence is CSARGAWEQPQHF.

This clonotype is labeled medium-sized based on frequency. The CDR3 reads CASSLVYGSYEQYF. The genes are TRBV5-5 and TRBJ2-7. Germline V CDR1 and CDR2: SGHKS, YYEKEE (reference sequence). The CDR3 contains 14 residues.

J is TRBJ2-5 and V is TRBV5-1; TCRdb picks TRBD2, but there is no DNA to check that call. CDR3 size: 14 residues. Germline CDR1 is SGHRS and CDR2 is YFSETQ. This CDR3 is CASSLGLAGETQYF.

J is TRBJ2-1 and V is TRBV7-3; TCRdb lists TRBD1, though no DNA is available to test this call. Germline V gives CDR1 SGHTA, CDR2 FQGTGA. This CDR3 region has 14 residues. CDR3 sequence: CASSSGQAWDEQFF.

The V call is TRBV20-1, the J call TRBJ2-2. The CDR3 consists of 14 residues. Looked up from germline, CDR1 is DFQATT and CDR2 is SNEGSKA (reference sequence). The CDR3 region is CSASNPRSTGELFF.

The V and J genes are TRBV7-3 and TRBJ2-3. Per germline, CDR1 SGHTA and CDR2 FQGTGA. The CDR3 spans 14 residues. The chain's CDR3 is CASSAGRGTDTQYF.

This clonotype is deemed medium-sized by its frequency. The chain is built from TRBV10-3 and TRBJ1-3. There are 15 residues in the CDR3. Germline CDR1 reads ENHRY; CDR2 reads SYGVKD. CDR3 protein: CAISDWQDDGNTIYF.